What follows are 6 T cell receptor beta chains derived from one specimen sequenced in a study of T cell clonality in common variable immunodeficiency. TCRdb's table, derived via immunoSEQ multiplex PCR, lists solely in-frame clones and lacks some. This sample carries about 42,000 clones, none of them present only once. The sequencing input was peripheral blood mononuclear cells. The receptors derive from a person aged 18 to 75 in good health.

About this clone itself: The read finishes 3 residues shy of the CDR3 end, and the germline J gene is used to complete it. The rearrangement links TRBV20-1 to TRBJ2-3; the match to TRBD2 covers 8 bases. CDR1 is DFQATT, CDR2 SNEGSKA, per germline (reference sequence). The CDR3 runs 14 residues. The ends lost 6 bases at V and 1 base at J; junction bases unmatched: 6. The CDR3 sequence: CSAGLATGTDTQYF. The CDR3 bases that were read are TGCAGTGCCGGACTAGCCACGGGCACAGATACG.

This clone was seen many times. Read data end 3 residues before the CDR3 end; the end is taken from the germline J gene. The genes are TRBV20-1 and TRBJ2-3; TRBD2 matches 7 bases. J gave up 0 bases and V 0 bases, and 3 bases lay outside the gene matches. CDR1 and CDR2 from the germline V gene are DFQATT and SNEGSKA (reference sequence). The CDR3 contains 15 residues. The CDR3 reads CSAREAAGSTDTQYF. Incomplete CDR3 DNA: TGCAGTGCTAGAGAAGCAGCGGGAAGCACAGATACG.

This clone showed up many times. The chain's CDR3 is CASGPGTSGTSYNEQFF. The CDR3 DNA, read in part, is TGTGCCAGCGGACCCGGGACTAGCGGGACTTCCTACAATGAG. This rearrangement joins TRBV13 to TRBJ2-1; 13 bases align to TRBD2. The CDR3 goes on 3 residues after the read ends, and that part is filled in from the germline J gene. Germline CDR1 reads PRHDT; CDR2 reads FYEKMQ (reference sequence). The trim removed 8 bases at V and 1 base at J, leaving 8 bases unmatched. This CDR3 comprises 17 residues. The full variable domain, in which reference TRBV13 and TRBJ2-1 provide the parts outside the CDR3, is AAGVIQSPRHLIKEKRETATLKCYPIPRHDTVYWYQQGPGQDPQFLISFYEKMQSDKGSIPDRFSAQQFSDYHSELNMSSLELGDSALYFCASGPGTSGTSYNEQFFGPGTRLTVL.

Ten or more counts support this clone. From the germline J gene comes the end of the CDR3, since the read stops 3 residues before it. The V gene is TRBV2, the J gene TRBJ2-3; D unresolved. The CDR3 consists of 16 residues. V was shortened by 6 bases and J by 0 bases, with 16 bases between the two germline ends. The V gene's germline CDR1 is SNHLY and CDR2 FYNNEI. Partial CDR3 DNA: TGTGCCAGCAGGACGTTAGGGCAATCTAGCACAGATACG. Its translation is CASRTLGQSSTDT. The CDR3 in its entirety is CASRTLGQSSTDTQYF. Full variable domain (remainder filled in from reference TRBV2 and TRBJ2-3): EPEVTQTPSHQVTQMGQEVILRCVPISNHLYFYWYRQILGQKVEFLVSFYNNEISEKSEIFDDQFSVERPDGSNFTLKIRSTKLEDSAMYFCASRTLGQSSTDTQYFGPGTRLTVL.

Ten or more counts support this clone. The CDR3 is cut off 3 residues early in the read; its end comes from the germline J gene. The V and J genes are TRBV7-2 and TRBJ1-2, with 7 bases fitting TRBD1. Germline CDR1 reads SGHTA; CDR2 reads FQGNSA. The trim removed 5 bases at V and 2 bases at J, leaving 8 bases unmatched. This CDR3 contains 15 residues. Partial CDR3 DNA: TGTGCCAGCAGCCCCGGAGGGGGCTGGAACTATGGC. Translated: CASSPGGGWNYG. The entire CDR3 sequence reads CASSPGGGWNYGYTF.

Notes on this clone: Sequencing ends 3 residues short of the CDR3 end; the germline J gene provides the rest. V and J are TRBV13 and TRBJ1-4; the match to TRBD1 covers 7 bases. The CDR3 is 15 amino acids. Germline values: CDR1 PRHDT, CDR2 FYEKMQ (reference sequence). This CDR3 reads CASSLNRDSNSPLFF. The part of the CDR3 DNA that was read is TGTGCCAGCAGCTTAAACCGGGACAGCAATTCACCA.